A selection of T cell receptor beta chains follows, all from one sample in a study of blood T cell repertoires in COVID-19. Sequencing used immunoSEQ multiplex PCR; TCRdb keeps in-frame clones, though not all of them. The top ten hold approximately 20% of the sample, which has about 76,000 clones, roughly 80% seen once. Material: peripheral blood. The receptors come from an older woman with acute or convalescent COVID-19. Each CDR3 is given with its conserved first and last residue. The D gene is left open where the match is weak. Clone size is stated in some rows and not others, as once, few, many or a class when expanded.

CDR3aa: CASSHGTGGGYGYTF; CDR3nt: TGCGCCAGCAGCCACGGGACAGGGGGAGGCTATGGCTACACCTTC; j_gene: TRBJ1-2; d_gene: TRBD1; v_gene: TRBV5-1; abundance: NA
CDR3aa: CASSLATSWTGGSLGTEAFF; CDR3nt: TGTGCCAGCAGCTTGGCCACTTCTTGGACAGGGGGCTCGTTAGGGACTGAAGCTTTCTTT; j_gene: TRBJ1-1; d_gene: TRBD1; v_gene: TRBV5-4; abundance: NA
CDR3aa: CASSSWTGEIGELFF; CDR3nt: TGTGCCAGCAGCTCCTGGACAGGGGAGATCGGGGAGCTGTTTTTT; j_gene: TRBJ2-2; d_gene: TRBD1; v_gene: TRBV7-2; abundance: once
CDR3aa: CASSLARGPGNTIYF; CDR3nt: TGTGCCAGCAGCTTGGCCAGGGGACCTGGAAACACCATATATTTT; j_gene: TRBJ1-3; d_gene: NA; v_gene: TRBV11-2; abundance: NA
CDR3aa: CASSVARGEAFF; CDR3nt: TGTGCCAGCAGTGTCGCACGGGGAGAAGCTTTCTTT; j_gene: TRBJ1-1; d_gene: NA; v_gene: TRBV2; abundance: NA
CDR3aa: CASSQVQGVSYEQYF; CDR3nt: TGCGCCAGCAGCCAAGTTCAGGGGGTCTCCTACGAGCAGTACTTC; j_gene: TRBJ2-7; d_gene: TRBD1; v_gene: TRBV4-3; abundance: NA
CDR3aa: CASSQEERGGNTIYF; CDR3nt: TGCGCCAGCAGCCAAGAGGAAAGGGGAGGAAACACCATATATTTT; j_gene: TRBJ1-3; d_gene: NA; v_gene: TRBV4-1; abundance: once
CDR3aa: CASSLTGLAGELFF; CDR3nt: TGTGCCAGTAGCCTTACGGGACTAGCCGGGGAGCTGTTTTTT; j_gene: TRBJ2-2; d_gene: TRBD2; v_gene: TRBV19; abundance: NA
CDR3aa: CASSRPGGPPSGELFF; CDR3nt: TGTGCCAGCAGCCGACCCGGGGGGCCTCCCTCCGGGGAGCTGTTTTTT; j_gene: TRBJ2-2; d_gene: NA; v_gene: TRBV5-6; abundance: NA
CDR3aa: CASSMARGLRGYNEQFF; CDR3nt: TGTGCCAGTAGTATGGCTCGGGGGTTAAGGGGTTACAATGAGCAGTTCTTC; j_gene: TRBJ2-1; d_gene: NA; v_gene: TRBV19; abundance: NA
CDR3aa: CATSATRKETQYF; CDR3nt: TGTGCCACCAGCGCCACGAGGAAAGAGACCCAGTACTTC; j_gene: TRBJ2-5; d_gene: NA; v_gene: TRBV15; abundance: NA
CDR3aa: CASSLEGQRTDRQYF; CDR3nt: TGTGCCAGCAGCTTAGAGGGACAGCGCACAGATAGGCAGTATTTT; j_gene: TRBJ2-3; d_gene: TRBD1; v_gene: TRBV11-3; abundance: NA
CDR3aa: CASSQYHRNTEAFF; CDR3nt: TGTGCCAGCAGCCAATACCACAGGAACACTGAAGCTTTCTTT; j_gene: TRBJ1-1; d_gene: NA; v_gene: TRBV14; abundance: once
CDR3aa: CASSSTGITDTQYF; CDR3nt: TGTGCCAGCAGTTCGACAGGGATCACAGATACGCAGTATTTT; j_gene: TRBJ2-3; d_gene: TRBD1; v_gene: TRBV28; abundance: NA